Presented here are 24 T cell receptor beta chains from one specimen sequenced in a study of CD8+ T cells in alopecia areata listed by TCRdb under 2018. Libraries were built with the immunoSEQ multiplex PCR assay. To provide template for TCR sequencing, every sample had RNA extracted and reverse transcribed into cDNA. TCRdb took this table from immuneACCESS and kept in-frame rearrangements with V and J called. Such tables lack part of the clones; where checked against another copy, unresolved V genes explain under half of the gap, and the rest is unexplained. The sample table lists 210,000 or so clones, 66% of them with a count of one. Of the sample, around 1.3% is held by the ten largest clones. What the treatment or condition label conveys for this sample: oral pan-JAK inhibitor, 5-10 mg twice daily. The sequenced sample was CD4+ T cells sorted from blood, obtained at approximately week 42, from a patient treated with tofacitinib. The receptors originated from a human donor with alopecia areata.

CDR3: CASSQGEGTTQYF. As DNA, the CDR3 is TGTGCCAGCAGCCAAGGGGAAGGGACCACGCAGTATTTT. This chain joins TRBV14 and TRBJ2-3; TRBD1 or TRBD2 may be the D gene (5 bases each). Germline V lookup: CDR1 SGHDN, CDR2 FVKESK. The CDR3 spans 13 residues. V lost 1 base and J lost 9, with 11 bases in between.

The chain recombines TRBV5-4 with TRBJ2-1; maybe TRBD2 (6 bases). CDR3 length equals 12 residues. Germline V lookup: CDR1 SGHNT, CDR2 YYREEE (reference sequence). V was shortened by 3 bases and J by 8 bases, with 9 bases between the two germline ends. CDR3 nucleotides: TGTGCCAGCAGCTCCCAGCGGGATGAGCAGTTCTTC. Its protein product is CASSSQRDEQFF. Together with reference TRBV5-4 and TRBJ2-1, the CDR3 gives the full variable domain: ETGVTQSPTHLIKTRGQQVTLRCSSQSGHNTVSWYQQALGQGPQFIFQYYREEENGRGNFPPRFSGLQFPNYSSELNVNALELDDSALYLCASSSQRDEQFFGPGTRLTVL.

This clone was seen only a few times. Other DNA variants within this sample encode the same CDR3. The chain recombines TRBV30 with TRBJ1-4; D gene unclear. The CDR3 spans 11 residues. Germline CDR1 is GTSNPN and CDR2 is SVGIG (reference sequence). With 2 bases removed from V and 5 bases from J, the gap between germline ends came to 3 bases. CDR3 DNA sequence: TGTGCCTGGAGTCGCAATGAAAAACTGTTTTTT. It yields the protein CAWSRNEKLFF.

The chain couples TRBV6-5 to TRBJ2-2; 9 positions match TRBD1. Germline V gene sequence: CDR1 MNHEY, CDR2 SVGAGI. The CDR3 length is 12 residues. V was pared by 6 bases and J by 15 bases, with 8 bases of the junction left unmatched. The CDR3 loop reads CASSSGTGRLFF. The CDR3 bases are TGTGCCAGCAGCTCCGGGACAGGGAGGTTGTTTTTT.

The gene calls are TRBV30 and TRBJ2-3; D is unclear. V lost 0 bases and J lost 1, with 8 bases in between. The germline V gene has CDR1 GTSNPN and CDR2 SVGIG (reference sequence). The CDR3 is made up of 14 amino acids. The CDR3 reads CAWSVIGGTDTQYF. CDR3 bases: TGTGCCTGGAGTGTAATCGGCGGCACAGATACGCAGTATTTT.

V gene TRBV7-3 combines with J gene TRBJ2-5; TRBD2 matches at 8 bases. This CDR3 comprises 16 residues. The germline CDR1 and CDR2 sequences are SGHTA and FQGTGA. Trimming removed 2 bases from V and 4 bases from J; junction bases left unmatched: 9. CDR3 nucleotides: TGTGCCAGCAGCTTATACGCCCGGAGCGGGGGAGAGACCCAGTACTTC. Translated: CASSLYARSGGETQYF. Based on the CDR3 plus reference TRBV7-3 and TRBJ2-5, the full variable domain is GAGVSQTPSNKVTEKGKYVELRCDPISGHTALYWYRQSLGQGPEFLIYFQGTGAADDSGLPNDRFFAVRPEGSVSTLKIQRTERGDSAVYLCASSLYARSGGETQYFGPGTRLLVL.

The genes are TRBV6-5 and TRBJ2-7; 8 bases map to TRBD2. Germline V lookup: CDR1 MNHEY, CDR2 SVGAGI. The CDR3 is 15 amino acids. V lost 0 bases and J lost 7; bases outside the gene matches: 8. CDR3 protein: CASSYSMAGGGEQYF. In DNA, the CDR3 is TGTGCCAGCAGTTACTCGATGGCGGGAGGAGGGGAGCAGTACTTC.

The gene calls are TRBV30 and TRBJ1-1, with D hard to call. Germline-derived CDR1 and CDR2 are GTSNPN and SVGIG (reference sequence). V was shortened by 4 bases and J by 7 bases, with 10 bases between the two germline ends. The CDR3 length is 11 residues. The CDR3 DNA follows: TGTGCCTGGATTATGGCAGGTGAAGCTTTCTTT. This gives the protein CAWIMAGEAFF.

The CDR3 loop is CASSSEKAIAKNIQYF. Here the CDR3 DNA reads TGTGCCAGCAGCTCAGAGAAGGCTATAGCCAAAAACATTCAGTACTTC. The chain carries TRBV7-2 and TRBJ2-4; no reliable D call. CDR1 is SGHTA, CDR2 FQGNSA, per germline. Trimming removed 4 bases from V and 0 bases from J, with 13 bases in between. This CDR3 has 16 residues.

This clone was observed a single time. At the DNA level, this CDR3 is encoded by other sequences in the same sample as well. V usage is TRBV30 and J usage is TRBJ2-5; maybe TRBD2 (5 bases). This CDR3 contains 12 residues. The V gene's germline CDR1 is GTSNPN and CDR2 SVGIG (reference sequence). V lost 3 bases, J lost 5 bases, and 10 bases lay in between. CDR3 residues: CAWSHSGETQYF. In DNA, the CDR3 is TGTGCCTGGAGCCACTCGGGGGAGACCCAGTACTTC.

The gene calls are TRBV30 and TRBJ2-7, with 9 nucleotides matching TRBD1. The ends lost 1 base at V and 2 bases at J; junction bases unmatched: 3. CDR1 is GTSNPN and CDR2 is SVGIG in the germline V gene (reference sequence). CDR3 size: 14 residues. CDR3 region: CAWSGGTGTYEQYF. Written as DNA, the CDR3 is TGTGCCTGGAGTGGTGGGACAGGGACCTACGAGCAGTACTTC.

The CDR3 DNA reads as TGCAGCGTTGAGACAGGGGGCAGCTACACCTTC. This sequence encodes CSVETGGSYTF. The chain uses TRBV29-1 and TRBJ1-2, with 10 bases fitting TRBD1. V lost 3 bases and J lost 9; bases outside the gene matches: 1. The CDR3 is made up of 11 amino acids. Germline CDR1 reads SQVTM; CDR2 reads ANQGSEA.

This clone was picked up one time. This rearrangement joins TRBV18 to TRBJ1-2; TRBD1 might be the D (5 bases). CDR1 and CDR2 from the germline V gene are KGHSH and LQKENI. Trimming took off 3 bases at V and 9 bases at J, with 17 bases between the two ends. CDR3 length equals 14 residues. CDR3 DNA sequence: TGTGCCAGCTCACCTATGACAGAGGCATATAGCTACACCTTC. Encoded protein: CASSPMTEAYSYTF.

This rearrangement joins TRBV9 to TRBJ2-1; TRBD1 aligns across 7 bases. Per germline, CDR1 SGDLS and CDR2 YYNGEE. Trimming at V came to 0 bases and at J to 10 bases, leaving 10 bases not matched to a gene. The CDR3 extends over 15 amino acids. CDR3 loop: CASSVGPNRDREQFF. The CDR3 nucleotides are TGTGCCAGCAGCGTAGGACCAAACCGGGACAGAGAGCAGTTCTTC.

The V and J genes are TRBV30 and TRBJ1-6; D is undetermined. V shed 4 bases and J shed 7 bases, with 17 bases lying between them. The CDR3 covers 15 residues. CDR1 is GTSNPN and CDR2 is SVGIG in the germline V gene (reference sequence). DNA of the CDR3: TGTGCCTGGAATCGAGAGGGCCGACGGAATTCACCCCTCCACTTT. Protein: CAWNREGRRNSPLHF.

This clone was detected many times. The chain combines TRBV27 with TRBJ2-3; D may be TRBD1 (5 bases). Trimming cost V 4 bases and J 5 bases, with 19 bases left between them. Germline loops: CDR1 MNHEY, CDR2 SMNVEV (reference sequence). The CDR3 covers 16 residues. CDR3 coding DNA: TGTGCCAGCAGTTCTTGGGGCCCTCCAGGAATAGATACGCAGTATTTT. It translates to CASSSWGPPGIDTQYF.

The chain has TRBV4-1 and TRBJ2-7; weak D call: TRBD1 (5 bases). This CDR3 has 13 residues. CDR1 is MGHRA, CDR2 YSYEKL, per germline. V gave up 0 bases and J gave up 9 bases, with 12 bases separating them. CDR3 nucleotides: TGCGCCAGCAGCCAAGATCCGGGCCAGGGGCAGTACTTC. Translating it yields CASSQDPGQGQYF.

Regarding this clone: Other DNA sequences in the same sample also yield this CDR3. The chain combines TRBV29-1 with TRBJ2-4, with no clear D. This CDR3 spans 13 amino acids. The ends were cut back, 6 bases at V and 1 base at J, with 10 bases in the middle. Germline CDR1 SQVTM, CDR2 ANQGSEA. The CDR3 is CSVALRAKNIQYF. The CDR3, as DNA: TGCAGCGTCGCCTTGAGGGCCAAAAACATTCAGTACTTC.

This clone was picked up a small number of times. The chain couples TRBV18 to TRBJ2-5, with TRBD1 matching over 8 bases. With 2 bases clipped from V and 7 bases from J, the junction kept 6 bases outside the gene matches. Germline CDR1 reads KGHSH; CDR2 reads LQKENI. The CDR3 extends over 14 amino acids. The CDR3 bases are TGTGCCAGCTCACCAGAGACAGGGGAAGGGACCCAGTACTTC. Amino acids: CASSPETGEGTQYF.

CDR3 in DNA: TGCGCCAGCTCCTCGAGGACGGGGAACACTGAAGCTTTCTTT. Its translation: CASSSRTGNTEAFF. The chain joins TRBV5-1 to TRBJ1-1; no definite D call. This CDR3 is 14 amino acids long. Trimming stripped 7 bases from V and 1 base from J, with 14 bases between. Germline V gene sequence: CDR1 SGHRS, CDR2 YFSETQ.

The rearrangement uses TRBV5-1 and TRBJ2-6, with D perhaps matching TRBD1 (6 bases). There are 19 residues in the CDR3. Trimming removed 4 bases at V and 0 bases at J, with 20 bases between. The germline V gene encodes CDR1 SGHRS and CDR2 YFSETQ. For the CDR3, the DNA is TGCGCCAGCAGCCCGGATCGACAGGTATCATACTCTGGGGCCAACGTCCTGACTTTC. This gives the protein CASSPDRQVSYSGANVLTF.

The rearrangement links TRBV30 to TRBJ1-5, with TRBD1 matching 7 bases. The CDR3 runs to 14 residues. Losses at the gene ends were 4 bases for V and 4 bases for J; bases not matched to a gene: 7. CDR1 is GTSNPN, CDR2 SVGIG, per germline (reference sequence). The CDR3 spells CAWTPGTANQPQHF. CDR3 bases: TGTGCCTGGACCCCGGGGACAGCGAATCAGCCCCAGCATTTT.

This sequence joins TRBV27 and TRBJ2-2; 9 nucleotides line up with TRBD1. Germline trimming cut 2 bases from V and 1 base from J; bases unmatched to any gene: 8. Germline assignment: CDR1 MNHEY and CDR2 SMNVEV (reference sequence). The CDR3 is made up of 18 amino acids. For the CDR3, the DNA is TGTGCCAGCAGTTTACGGTACAGGGGGCGGCTGAACACCGGGGAGCTGTTTTTT. Its translation: CASSLRYRGRLNTGELFF.

The chain links TRBV7-2 to TRBJ2-5; D uncertain. V lost 2 bases to trimming and J lost 4 bases, with 8 bases between them. Germline CDR1 reads SGHTA; CDR2 reads FQGNSA. The CDR3 is 13 residues long. CDR3 sequence: CASSLRHSETQYF. The CDR3 region has the DNA TGTGCCAGCAGCTTAAGGCACTCAGAGACCCAGTACTTC.